Here is one T cell receptor (beta chain) with its context. The data belong to a study of T cell responses to AZD1222 COVID-19 vaccine. Trimming took off 2 bases at V and 1 base at J, with 11 bases between the two ends. CDR1 is LGHDT, CDR2 YNNKEL, per germline (reference sequence). This CDR3 is built from 15 residues. Profiled with immunoSEQ multiplex PCR; TCRdb holds only in-frame clones, not every one. The table has about 72,000 clones, 80% to 90% seen once. The source material was peripheral blood, sampled on day 0 of AZD1222 vaccination. J is TRBJ1-2 and V is TRBV3-1 (or the pseudogene TRBV3-2); D might be TRBD1 (6 bases). The receptor's source is an adult in good health. CDR3 DNA sequence: TGTGCCAGCAGCCAAACAGGGACCTTTAACTATGGCTACACCTTC. Amino acids: CASSQTGTFNYGYTF.